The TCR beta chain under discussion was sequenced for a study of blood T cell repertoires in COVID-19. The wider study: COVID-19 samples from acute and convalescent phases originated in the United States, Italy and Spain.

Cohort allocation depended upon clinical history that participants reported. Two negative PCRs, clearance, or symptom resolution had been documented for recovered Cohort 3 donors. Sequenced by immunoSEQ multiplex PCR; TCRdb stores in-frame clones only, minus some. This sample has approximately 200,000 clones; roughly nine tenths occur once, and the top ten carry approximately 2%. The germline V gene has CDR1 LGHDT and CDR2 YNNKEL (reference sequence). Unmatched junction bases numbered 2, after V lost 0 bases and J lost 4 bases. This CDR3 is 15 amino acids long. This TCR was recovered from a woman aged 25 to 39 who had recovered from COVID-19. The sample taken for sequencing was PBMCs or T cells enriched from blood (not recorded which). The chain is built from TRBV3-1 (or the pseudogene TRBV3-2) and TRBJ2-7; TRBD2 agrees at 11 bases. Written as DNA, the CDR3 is TGTGCCAGCAGCCAAGATCTAGCGGGGGGTTACGAGCAGTACTTC. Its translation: CASSQDLAGGYEQYF.